This TCR beta chain was recorded in a study of blood T cell repertoires in COVID-19. The wider study: The analysed material was cDNA or gDNA that came from T cells, B-cell-depleted T cells, or PBMCs.

In the original processing: The assay estimated nucleated cells by amplifying reference gene primers. Libraries were prepared by immunoSEQ multiplex PCR; TCRdb keeps only in-frame clonotypes and omits some of them. The V and J calls and clone size come from that table; D and trimming were worked out from the DNA. The table shows over 200,000 clones, with around 92% occurring only once. V was pared by 3 bases and J by 4 bases, with 13 bases between. Germline CDR1 MDHEN, CDR2 SYDVKM. The CDR3 spans 14 residues. Source material: peripheral blood. The receptor was derived from a man aged 25-45 years with acute or convalescent COVID-19. The genes are TRBV28 and TRBJ2-7, with D uncertain. The CDR3 DNA sequence: TGTGCCAGCAGTTTTGGGTTTTCGGGTTACGAGCAGTACTTC. This translates into CASSFGFSGYEQYF.